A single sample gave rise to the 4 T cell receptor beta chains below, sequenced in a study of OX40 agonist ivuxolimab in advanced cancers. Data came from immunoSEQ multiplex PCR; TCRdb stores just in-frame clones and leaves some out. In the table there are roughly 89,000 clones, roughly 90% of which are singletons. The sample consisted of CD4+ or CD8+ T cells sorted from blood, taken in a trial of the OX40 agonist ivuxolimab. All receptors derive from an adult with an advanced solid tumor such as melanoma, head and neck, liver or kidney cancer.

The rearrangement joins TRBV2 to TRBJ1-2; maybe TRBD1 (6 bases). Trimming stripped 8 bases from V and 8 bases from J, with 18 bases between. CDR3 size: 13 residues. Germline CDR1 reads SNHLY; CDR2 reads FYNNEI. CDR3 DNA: TGTGCCAGCCTCCCCGGGACACCTATCGGCTACACCTTC. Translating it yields CASLPGTPIGYTF.

The DNA for the CDR3 is TGTGCCAGCAGCTTGACAGCTACCCAAGAGACCCAGTACTTC. Protein: CASSLTATQETQYF. The chain recombines TRBV7-9 with TRBJ2-5; D is possibly TRBD1 (5 bases). The CDR3 runs to 14 residues. Germline V gene sequence: CDR1 SEHNR, CDR2 FQNEAQ (reference sequence). Trimming stripped 3 bases from V and 1 base from J, with 9 bases between.

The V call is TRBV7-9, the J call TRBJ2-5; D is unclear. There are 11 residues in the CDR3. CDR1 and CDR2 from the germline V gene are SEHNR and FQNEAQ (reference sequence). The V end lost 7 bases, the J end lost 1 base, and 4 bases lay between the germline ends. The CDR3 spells CASKSQETQYF. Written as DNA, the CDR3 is TGTGCCAGCAAAAGCCAAGAGACCCAGTACTTC. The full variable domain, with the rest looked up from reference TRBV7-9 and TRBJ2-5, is DTGVSQNPRHKITKRGQNVTFRCDPISEHNRLYWYRQTLGQGPEFLTYFQNEAQLEKSRLLSDRFSAERPKGSFSTLEIQRTEQGDSAMYLCASKSQETQYFGPGTRLLVL.

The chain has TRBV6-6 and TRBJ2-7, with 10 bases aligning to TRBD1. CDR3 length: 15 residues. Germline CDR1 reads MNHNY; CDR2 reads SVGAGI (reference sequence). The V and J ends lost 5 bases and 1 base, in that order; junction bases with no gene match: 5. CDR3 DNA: TGTGCCAGCAGTAGCGGACAGGGGGGGTCCTACGAGCAGTACTTC. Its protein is CASSSGQGGSYEQYF.